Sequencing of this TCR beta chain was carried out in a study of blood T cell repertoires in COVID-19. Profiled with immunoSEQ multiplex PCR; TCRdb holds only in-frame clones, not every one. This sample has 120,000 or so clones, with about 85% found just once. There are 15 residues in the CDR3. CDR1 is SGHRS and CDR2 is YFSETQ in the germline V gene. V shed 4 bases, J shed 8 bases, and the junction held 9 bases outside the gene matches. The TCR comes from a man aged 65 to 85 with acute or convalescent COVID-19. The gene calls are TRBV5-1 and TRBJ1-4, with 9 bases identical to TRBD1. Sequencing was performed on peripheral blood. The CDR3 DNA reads TGCGCCAGCAGCACAGGGACAGGGTCGAGAGAAAAACTGTTTTTT. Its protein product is CASSTGTGSREKLFF.